The 24 T cell receptor beta chains given below trace back to one sample, sequenced in a study of blood T cells in healthy people across ages. Primers used in a second PCR of about 7 to 11 cycles were a sample-barcoded 5' primer and a J-beta primer mix. TCRdb independently ran MiXCR on the 5' RACE reads; one entry per CDR3 protein. In the table there are hundreds of thousands of distinct CDR3 sequences, around a quarter of which are singletons. This sample was shared with a second study, whose subject was T cells of mothers and their children.

Input material: blood. The receptors were gathered from a boy younger than 18 in good health.

V is TRBV20-1 and J is TRBJ2-5; 9 positions match TRBD1. The tail of the sequence fits TRBJ2-7 better, so the J call may be wrong. Germline CDR1 DFQATT, CDR2 SNEGSKA (reference sequence). The CDR3 is made up of 13 amino acids. CDR3 DNA: TGCAGTGCCCACAGGGGGCACCAGAACGAGCAGTACTTC. Protein: CSAHRGHQNEQYF.

This chain uses TRBV28 with TRBJ1-1, with a weak D call TRBD1 (6 bases). The CDR3 extends over 15 amino acids. CDR1 is MDHEN, CDR2 SYDVKM, per germline. V gave up 7 bases and J gave up 3 bases, with 18 bases separating them. This chain's CDR3 is CASTGSRGDDTEAFF. CDR3 DNA sequence: TGTGCCAGCACTGGGTCCAGGGGAGATGACACTGAAGCTTTCTTT.

J is TRBJ2-1 and V is TRBV4-2, with D unclear. This CDR3 spans 12 amino acids. Trimming shortened V by 1 base and J by 7 bases, and 5 bases separated the two germline ends. Germline loops: CDR1 LGHNA, CDR2 YNFKEQ. CDR3 in DNA: TGTGCCAGCAGCCAAGGAGAGAATGAGCAGTTCTTC. It specifies CASSQGENEQFF.

The CDR3 loop is CAISGGDRVRPEQFF. The CDR3 nucleotides are TGTGCCATCAGTGGGGGGGACAGGGTCCGGCCTGAGCAGTTCTTC. This chain links TRBV10-3 with TRBJ2-1, with 9 bases matching TRBD1. The CDR3 extends over 15 amino acids. J was trimmed by 9 bases and V by 4 bases; bases with no gene match: 10. The germline gives CDR1 ENHRY, CDR2 SYGVKD.

This clonotype showed up just once. This rearrangement joins TRBV6-2 or TRBV6-3 to TRBJ2-4, with TRBD2 identical over 7 bases. This CDR3 comprises 15 residues. The J segment lost 0 bases and the V segment lost 4 bases, leaving 3 bases of the junction unmatched. CDR1 MNHEY and CDR2 SVGEGT come from the germline V gene. This CDR3 reads CASSWEGTAKNIQYF. The CDR3 DNA reads as TGTGCCAGCAGTTGGGAGGGGACAGCCAAAAACATTCAGTACTTC.

The chain is built from TRBV29-1 and TRBJ1-3, with TRBD1 identical over 7 bases. Germline CDR1 is SQVTM and CDR2 is ANQGSEA. The junction had 6 bases not matched to a gene; V was cut back by 6 bases and J by 4 bases. The CDR3 length is 13 residues. DNA of the CDR3: TGCAGCGTCAGACAGGGAGGAGGAAACACCATATATTTT. This gives the protein CSVRQGGGNTIYF.

The chain is built from TRBV7-9 and TRBJ2-7; TRBD1 matches 7 bases. CDR1 SEHNR and CDR2 FQNEAQ come from the germline V gene (reference sequence). The V segment lost 3 bases and the J segment 4 bases; nucleotides outside the gene matches: 9. This CDR3 has 15 amino acids. CDR3 sequence (DNA): TGTGCCAGCAGCTTCCCCGCCAGGGGGAATTACGAGCAGTACTTC. As protein: CASSFPARGNYEQYF.

V usage is TRBV29-1 and J usage is TRBJ1-3; no clear D. Trimming removed 2 bases at V and 8 bases at J, with 10 bases between. The CDR3 spans 12 residues. Germline V lookup: CDR1 SQVTM, CDR2 ANQGSEA. CDR3 sequence (DNA): TGCAGCGTTGAATTTGCCGAGGACACCATATATTTT. Its protein is CSVEFAEDTIYF.

This clonotype occurred a few times. The chain uses TRBV4-2 and TRBJ2-3; 12 bases fit TRBD2. In germline, CDR1 is LGHNA, CDR2 YNFKEQ. J gave up 4 bases and V 0 bases, and 5 bases lay outside the gene matches. The CDR3 length is 17 residues. Written as DNA, the CDR3 is TGTGCCAGCAGCCAAGATCGACTAGCGGGGGAGCCAGATACGCAGTATTTT. Translating gives CASSQDRLAGEPDTQYF.

The chain joins TRBV10-3 to TRBJ1-2, with D tentatively TRBD1 (6 bases). In germline, CDR1 is ENHRY, CDR2 SYGVKD. Trimming removed 10 bases at V and 7 bases at J, with 25 bases between. The CDR3 contains 15 residues. As DNA, the CDR3 is TGTGCCACCGACCAGGGAGGGGGGCGCTTGGCTGGCTACACCTTC. Residues: CATDQGGGRLAGYTF.

The rearrangement uses TRBV12-3 or TRBV12-4 and TRBJ2-3; D perhaps matches TRBD2 (6 bases). The germline V and J ends were trimmed by 6 bases and 4 bases, with 17 bases remaining between them. CDR3 length: 15 residues. Written as DNA, the CDR3 is TGTGCCAGCAGGCATGGGGTAGCGGTCGCAGATACGCAGTATTTT. This encodes CASRHGVAVADTQYF.

The V gene is TRBV3-1, the J gene TRBJ2-1; 10 nucleotides line up with TRBD2. The CDR3 contains 16 residues. Germline V gene lookup returns CDR1 LGHDT and CDR2 YNNKEL (reference sequence). V trimming: 2 bases; J trimming: 8 bases; junction bases outside the gene matches: 9. CDR3 sequence reads: CASSQLAGAGSDEQFF. The CDR3 DNA is TGTGCCAGCAGCCAACTAGCGGGGGCTGGGTCGGATGAGCAGTTCTTC.

This chain connects TRBV5-5 to TRBJ2-7, with TRBD1 identical over 7 bases. The CDR3 extends over 15 amino acids. J lost 3 bases, V lost 4 bases, and 10 bases had no gene match. Germline CDR1 is SGHKS and CDR2 is YYEKEE (reference sequence). The DNA of the CDR3 is TGTGCCAGCAGCCCTGCCGGGACAGCCCTCTACGAGCAGTACTTC. Translating gives CASSPAGTALYEQYF. The whole variable domain, remainder taken from reference TRBV5-5 and TRBJ2-7, is DAGVTQSPTHLIKTRGQQVTLRCSPISGHKSVSWYQQVLGQGPQFIFQYYEKEERGRGNFPDRFSARQFPNYSSELNVNALLLGDSALYLCASSPAGTALYEQYFGPGTRLTVT.

This clonotype occurred many times. CDR3 protein: CASSPDSVQETQYF. CDR3 nucleotides: TGTGCCAGCAGCCCTGACTCGGTCCAAGAGACCCAGTACTTC. This rearrangement joins TRBV12-3 or TRBV12-4 to TRBJ2-5; D not certain. V lost 6 bases, J lost 1 base, and 12 bases lay in between. This CDR3 region has 14 residues.

The V call is TRBV29-1, the J call TRBJ2-5; 7 nucleotides match TRBD1. The better agreement between TRBJ2-7 and the DNA end casts doubt on the J call. Germline V CDR1 and CDR2: SQVTM, ANQGSEA. CDR3 length: 12 amino acids. The CDR3 spells CSVDNRGYEQYF. The CDR3 region has the DNA TGCAGCGTTGATAACAGGGGCTACGAGCAGTACTTC.

For this clonotype: An end of the junction differs from the germline gene, which may be a read error. The chain recombines TRBV7-7 with TRBJ2-5; 8 bases fit TRBD1. The CDR3 is 16 amino acids. The germline CDR1 and CDR2 sequences are SSHAT and FNYEAQ (reference sequence). In DNA, the CDR3 is TGTGCTAGCAGCGCGAGGGGGCAGGGGGCAACGGAGACCCAGTACTTC. Its translation: CASSARGQGATETQYF.

The gene calls are TRBV6-5 and TRBJ2-5, with 7 bases that match TRBD2. The CDR3 loop spans 19 amino acids. Germline V gives CDR1 MNHEY, CDR2 SVGAGI. The trim removed 0 bases at V and 0 bases at J, leaving 13 bases unmatched. The CDR3 DNA follows: TGTGCCAGCAGTTACTCGAGGGCTAGCGGAGGCCTGTACCAAGAGACCCAGTACTTC. As protein: CASSYSRASGGLYQETQYF.

This clonotype was counted only a few times. The genes are TRBV5-1 and TRBJ2-5; 8 bases align to TRBD2. This CDR3 contains 16 residues. Germline CDR1 SGHRS, CDR2 YFSETQ. V lost 0 bases, J lost 5 bases, and 9 bases stayed unmatched. CDR3 DNA: TGCGCCAGCAGCTTGGCCACTCCGGGGGGGTTGGAGACCCAGTACTTC. Translation: CASSLATPGGLETQYF.

The chain carries TRBV3-1 and TRBJ1-1; no reliable D call. The CDR3 contains 14 residues. V lost 1 base and J lost 4, with 10 bases in between. Germline lookup yields CDR1 LGHDT and CDR2 YNNKEL (reference sequence). The CDR3 here is CASSQGRRSTEAFF. CDR3 in DNA: TGTGCCAGCAGCCAAGGCAGGAGATCCACTGAAGCTTTCTTT.

This chain joins TRBV28 and TRBJ2-1; D gene ambiguous. The closer fit of TRBJ2-7 to the DNA end suggests the J call may be wrong. Germline V gene sequence: CDR1 MDHEN, CDR2 SYDVKM. The CDR3 consists of 12 residues. The CDR3 bases are TGTGCCAGCAGTTTAACAAGGCGGGAGCAGTACTTC. Translating it yields CASSLTRREQYF.

The V gene is TRBV29-1, the J gene TRBJ2-7, with TRBD1 matching over 12 bases. Unmatched junction bases numbered 11, after V lost 5 bases and J lost 6 bases. The length of the CDR3 is 15 residues. Looked up from germline, CDR1 is SQVTM and CDR2 is ANQGSEA. This CDR3 is CSVRQTGQGAGEQYF. As DNA, the CDR3 is TGCAGCGTTCGCCAAACGGGACAGGGGGCTGGCGAGCAGTACTTC.

This clonotype was counted a few times. The J gene is TRBJ1-1, the V gene TRBV18; 10 bases fit TRBD1. CDR3 length: 14 residues. CDR1 and CDR2 (germline): KGHSH, LQKENI. The junction had 0 bases not matched to a gene; V was cut back by 1 base and J by 4 bases. Here the CDR3 reads CASSPRTGGTEAFF. For the CDR3, the DNA is TGTGCCAGCTCACCACGGACAGGGGGCACTGAAGCTTTCTTT.

The chain couples TRBV29-1 to TRBJ2-4, with TRBD2 as a possible D gene (6 bases). Between the trimmed V and J ends, which lost 5 bases and 7 bases, there was a span of 18 bases. The CDR3 contains 14 residues. Per germline, CDR1 SQVTM and CDR2 ANQGSEA. CDR3 coding DNA: TGCAGCGTTAACGACGGGGGATTAGATAACATTCAGTACTTC. Residues: CSVNDGGLDNIQYF.

The rearrangement links TRBV5-1 to TRBJ1-5; D not resolved. The CDR3 runs 13 residues. V was trimmed by 0 bases and J by 4 bases, leaving 5 bases between them. Germline assignment: CDR1 SGHRS and CDR2 YFSETQ. CDR3 loop: CASSLDVNQPQHF. CDR3 in DNA: TGCGCCAGCAGCTTGGATGTGAATCAGCCCCAGCATTTT.